This TCR beta chain came from a study of blood T cell repertoires in COVID-19. Study in general: PBMCs, B-cell-depleted T cells, or T cells were the source of the cDNA or gDNA that made up the material.

Under the authors' procedure: Estimation of nucleated cell counts relied on the amplification of reference gene primers. The protocol was immunoSEQ multiplex PCR, while the TCRdb copy is restricted to in-frame clones and leaves out a portion. Clone size and the V and J calls come from that table; the DNA yielded D and trimming. This sample yields a few hundred thousand clones, of which just over 85% are seen a single time; 3% to 4% belongs to the top ten. Participants were aged about 18 to 100 years, lived in under 30 US areas, and enrolled virtually. This CDR3 has 13 amino acids. V lost 11 bases to trimming and J lost 7 bases; unmatched junction nucleotides: 11. Germline V gives CDR1 MNHEY, CDR2 SVGAGI.

The chain couples TRBV6-5 to TRBJ1-2, with 9 bases fitting TRBD1. The sample comprised PBMCs or T cells enriched from blood (not recorded which). This TCR was sampled from a woman between 40 and 55 years old with acute COVID-19. This CDR3 reads CACRDRVFGGYTF. In DNA, the CDR3 is TGTGCCTGCCGGGACAGGGTTTTTGGTGGCTACACCTTC.